The 4 T cell receptor beta chains below all came from one sample that was sequenced in a study of glioma-infiltrating T cells. TCR alpha and beta CDR3 regions were amplified from RNA using iRepertoire nested multiplex PCR. From the multiplex PCR reads, TCRdb called clonotypes with MiXCR, one entry per CDR3 protein. The sample shows 100,000 to 150,000 distinct CDR3 sequences, 20% to 25% of them seen only once. Input material: glioma tissue, nonneoplastic brain tissue, or PBMCs (not recorded which). These receptors all come from a human donor with low-grade glioma or glioblastoma, undergoing nonglioma brain surgery, or in good health (not recorded which).

This clonotype appeared many times. The gene calls are TRBV7-2 and TRBJ1-5; D gene unclear. The CDR3 is made up of 16 amino acids. CDR1 is SGHTA and CDR2 is FQGNSA in the germline V gene. Trimming took off 5 bases at V and 1 base at J, with 15 bases between the two ends. The CDR3 spells CASSTRAQLSNQPQHF. CDR3 bases: TGTGCCAGCAGCACACGGGCCCAACTGAGCAATCAGCCCCAGCATTTT.

This clonotype showed up many times. The chain recombines TRBV27 with TRBJ1-6, with a tentative D call TRBD1 (6 bases). V shed 3 bases and J shed 9 bases, with 15 bases lying between them. From germline, CDR1 is MNHEY and CDR2 SMNVEV (reference sequence). The CDR3 length is 15 residues. CDR3 loop: CASSFMVGGGSPLHF. The CDR3 nucleotides read TGTGCCAGCAGTTTTATGGTAGGGGGTGGTTCACCCCTCCACTTT.

The rearrangement joins TRBV6-1 to TRBJ2-5; possible D gene TRBD2, 5 bases. The CDR3 runs to 14 residues. Trimming shortened V by 4 bases and J by 9 bases, and 18 bases separated the two germline ends. Germline-derived CDR1 and CDR2 are MNHNS and SASEGT. The CDR3 region has the DNA TGTGCCAGCAGTGTATCGAGAATCCAGGAGGCCCAGTACTTC. Residues: CASSVSRIQEAQYF.

Comment on this clonotype: Given a much more abundant clone one base away, this may be a read error. V is TRBV12-3 or TRBV12-4 and J is TRBJ1-1, with 7 bases fitting TRBD1. The CDR3 is 16 residues long. J was trimmed by 6 bases and V by 5 bases; bases with no gene match: 15. This CDR3 is CASSAPPDRVCPEAFF. As DNA, the CDR3 is TGTGCCAGCAGTGCTCCCCCAGACAGGGTGTGCCCTGAAGCTTTCTTT.